This T cell receptor beta chain came from a study of post-analysis software for immune sequencing data. Study details: Relapsing-remitting, secondary progressive and progressive-relapsing courses of multiple sclerosis were included. General study findings and limits: Roughly 5 TRBV segments (TRBV5-6, TRBV5-1 and TRBV20-1 among them) occurred more frequently in patients than in controls. Under F measure analysis, samples from one preparation batch co-clustered strongly. In multiple sclerosis, normalized Chao1 diversity was significantly below that of controls.

TCR beta libraries were prepared from cDNA with unique molecular identifiers. TCRdb re-called the PCR reads with MiXCR, one entry per CDR3 protein. Of 650,000 to 850,000 distinct CDR3 sequences listed, approximately 50% were seen once; the top ten hold roughly 4.4%. As concerns this clonotype: Its antigen is not identified.

Germline V gene sequence: CDR1 SGHRS, CDR2 YFSETQ. Trimming cost V 5 bases and J 6 bases, with 13 bases left between them. CDR3 length: 13 residues. The clonotype originates from a girl between 10 and 17 years old with multiple sclerosis. Sequences were obtained from blood. The chain is built from TRBV5-1 and TRBJ2-3; D could derive from TRBD1 or TRBD2 (5 bases each). CDR3 sequence reads: CASSRDLEDTQYF. The CDR3 DNA follows: TGCGCCAGCAGTCGGGACCTGGAGGATACGCAGTATTTT.